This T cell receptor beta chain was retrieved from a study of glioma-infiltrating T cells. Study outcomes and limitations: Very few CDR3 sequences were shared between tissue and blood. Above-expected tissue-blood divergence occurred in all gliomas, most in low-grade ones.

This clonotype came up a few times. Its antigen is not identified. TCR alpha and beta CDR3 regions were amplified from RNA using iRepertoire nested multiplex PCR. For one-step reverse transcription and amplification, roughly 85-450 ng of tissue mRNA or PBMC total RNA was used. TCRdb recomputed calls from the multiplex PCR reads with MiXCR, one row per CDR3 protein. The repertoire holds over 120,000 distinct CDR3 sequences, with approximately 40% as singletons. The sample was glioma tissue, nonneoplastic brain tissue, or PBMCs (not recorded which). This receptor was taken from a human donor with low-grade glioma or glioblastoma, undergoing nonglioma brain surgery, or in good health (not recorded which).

CDR3 sequence (DNA): TGTGCCAGCAGTGCGCGACAGGGAGGCACAGATACGCAGTATTTT. Protein product: CASSARQGGTDTQYF. V is TRBV27 and J is TRBJ2-3; 7 bases match TRBD1. V gave up 5 bases and J gave up 1 base; unmatched junction bases: 6. From germline, CDR1 is MNHEY and CDR2 SMNVEV (reference sequence). This CDR3 has 15 residues.